Listed below are T cell receptor beta chains from one sample, sequenced in a study of early stage breast cancer tumors. Using immunoSEQ multiplex PCR, the repertoire was profiled, and TCRdb retains in-frame clones only, with some absent. The sample lists 50,000 to 65,000 clones, 70% to 80% seen once, with roughly 3.5% in the top ten. The material sequenced was blood. The receptors shown here come from a person in their thirties with breast cancer. Each CDR3 is given with its conserved first and last residue. Fields, in order: J gene, D gene, V gene, clone size, CDR3 protein, CDR3 DNA. A D gene is named only where the DNA matches it firmly. For some rows the clone size is stated as once, few or many, or as a class when expanded; others skip it.

TRBJ2-7 - TRBV5-1 - CASSLNSGSPYEQYF TGCGCCAGCAGCTTGAATTCCGGGAGCCCTTACGAGCAGTACTTC
TRBJ2-6 - TRBV4-1 - CASSQVRGAGANVLTF TGCGCCAGCAGCCAGGTGAGGGGTGCTGGGGCCAACGTCCTGACTTTC
TRBJ2-1 - TRBV5-1 - CASSLQTVDNEQFF TGCGCCAGCAGCCTACAGACAGTGGACAATGAGCAGTTCTTC
TRBJ1-2 - TRBV19 - CASSATAPRNYGYTF TGTGCCAGTAGCGCGACAGCCCCTAGAAACTATGGCTACACCTTC
TRBJ2-7 TRBD2 TRBV7-7 few CASSLGEGRYEQYF TGTGCCAGCAGCTTAGGGGAGGGCCGCTACGAGCAGTACTTC
TRBJ2-5 - TRBV21-1 - CASSKRDSGQETQYF TGTGCCAGCAGCAAGAGGGACAGCGGACAAGAGACCCAGTACTTC
TRBJ2-1 - TRBV10-3 once CAISDPQFF TGTGCCATCAGTGACCCGCAGTTCTTC
TRBJ1-1 - TRBV11-3 - CASSLDRGEAFF TGTGCCAGCAGCTTAGATCGGGGTGAAGCTTTCTTT
TRBJ1-5 - TRBV7-2 - CASSLAPGYSNQPQHF TGTGCCAGCAGCTTAGCGCCTGGGTATAGCAATCAGCCCCAGCATTTT
TRBJ2-1 TRBD2 TRBV7-9 - CASNLAVDNEQFF TGTGCCAGCAACCTAGCGGTGGACAATGAGCAGTTCTTC
TRBJ2-7 - TRBV27 - CASSQFGEDYYEQYF TGTGCCAGCAGCCAGTTTGGGGAAGACTACTACGAGCAGTACTTC
TRBJ2-2 TRBD2 TRBV5-1 - CASLGLAGLEAGELFF TGCGCCAGCCTGGGACTAGCGGGCCTGGAGGCCGGGGAGCTGTTTTTT
TRBJ2-7 - TRBV11-2 once CASSRLIEQYF TGTGCCAGCAGCCGTCTTATTGAGCAGTACTTC
TRBJ1-1 TRBD1 TRBV19 - CASSIMTGEDTEAFF TGTGCCAGTAGTATAATGACAGGGGAAGACACTGAAGCTTTCTTT
TRBJ2-7 TRBD1 TRBV13 - CASSPGTGSYEQYF TGTGCCAGCAGCCCGGGGACAGGAAGCTACGAGCAGTACTTC
TRBJ2-2 TRBD2 TRBV25-1 - CASSEIAGANTGELFF TGTGCCAGCAGTGAAATAGCGGGAGCGAACACCGGGGAGCTGTTTTTT
TRBJ2-1 TRBD2 TRBV5-1 - CASSFILAGGEREQFF TGCGCCAGCAGCTTTATCCTAGCGGGAGGCGAGAGAGAGCAGTTCTTC
TRBJ2-7 - TRBV11-2 - CASSLRIYEQYF TGTGCCAGCAGCCTAAGAATCTACGAGCAGTACTTC
TRBJ2-7 - TRBV11-3 - CASSVGLGYEQYF TGTGCCAGCAGCGTAGGACTCGGTTACGAGCAGTACTTC
TRBJ1-4 - TRBV30 - CAWSVARVPLIRFDEKLFF TGTGCCTGGAGTGTAGCTCGGGTCCCTCTTATACGGTTCGATGAAAAACTGTTTTTT
TRBJ2-7 - TRBV21-1 - CASSKKGGLAGTPGEQYF TGTGCCAGCAGCAAAAAGGGGGGACTAGCGGGTACCCCCGGGGAGCAGTACTTC
TRBJ2-3 TRBD2 TRBV4-1 - CASSQDPHGVAGPSDTQYF TGCGCCAGCAGCCAAGATCCCCACGGTGTAGCGGGTCCTTCTGATACGCAGTATTTT
TRBJ2-3 - TRBV11-1 few CASSLQAGPDTQYF TGTGCCAGCAGCTTACAAGCGGGTCCCGATACGCAGTATTTT
TRBJ2-7 TRBD2 TRBV5-6 - CASSSGLAIYEQYF TGTGCCAGCAGCTCGGGACTAGCGATCTACGAGCAGTACTTC
TRBJ2-4 - TRBV7-9 - CASSPTAMIGDIQYF TGTGCCAGCAGTCCCACGGCGATGATTGGGGACATTCAGTACTTC
TRBJ1-1 - TRBV19 once CASSWGVHTEAFF TGTGCCAGTAGTTGGGGGGTGCACACTGAAGCTTTCTTT
TRBJ1-2 - TRBV4-3 - CATLPDRNPNYGYTF TGCGCCACCCTGCCAGACAGAAACCCTAACTATGGCTACACCTTC
TRBJ1-1 - TRBV10-1 - CASSEGGGRTEAFF TGCGCCAGCAGTGAGGGGGGAGGACGCACTGAAGCTTTCTTT
TRBJ2-3 - TRBV13 - CASSLRTTRFPDTQYF TGTGCCAGCAGCTTACGAACCACTAGATTTCCAGATACGCAGTATTTT
TRBJ1-2 - TRBV27 - CASSSQGGNNYGYTF TGTGCCAGCAGTTCCCAGGGCGGAAATAACTATGGCTACACCTTC
TRBJ2-7 TRBD2 TRBV10-1 - CASSEGRESSYEQYF TGCGCCAGCAGTGAGGGGCGGGAGTCTTCCTACGAGCAGTACTTC
TRBJ1-2 - TRBV18 - CASSPPERASYTF TGTGCCAGCTCACCACCGGAAAGGGCGAGCTACACCTTC
TRBJ1-1 - TRBV5-1 - CASSPTGFRGAFF TGCGCCAGCAGCCCGACAGGATTTAGGGGAGCTTTCTTT
TRBJ1-5 - TRBV30 - CAWSVRVGLRSNQPQHF TGTGCCTGGAGTGTACGGGTAGGGTTACGTAGCAATCAGCCCCAGCATTTT
TRBJ1-3 TRBD1 TRBV6-1 few CASSERTGGGNTIYF TGTGCCAGCAGTGAAAGGACAGGGGGCGGAAACACCATATATTTT
TRBJ1-2 TRBD1 TRBV4-3 - CASADRVMSNYGYTF TGCGCCAGCGCCGACAGGGTGATGTCTAACTATGGCTACACCTTC
TRBJ1-3 - TRBV20-1 large CSASWQANIYF TGCAGTGCTAGTTGGCAGGCGAACATATATTTT
TRBJ2-5 - TRBV7-2 - CASSPTGVGETQYF TGTGCCAGCAGCCCAACAGGAGTCGGAGAGACCCAGTACTTC
TRBJ2-4 - TRBV6-5 - CASSYSRGAHIQYF TGTGCCAGCAGTTACTCGAGGGGGGCACACATTCAGTACTTC
TRBJ1-1 TRBD1 TRBV6-4 - CASSDGTENTEAFF TGTGCCAGCAGTGACGGGACAGAGAACACTGAAGCTTTCTTT
TRBJ1-1 TRBD1 TRBV6-6 - CASSSRDREAFF TGTGCCAGCAGCAGTAGGGACAGAGAAGCTTTCTTT
TRBJ2-2 - TRBV6-4 - CASSEHRIANTGELFF TGTGCCAGCAGTGAACACCGAATAGCGAACACCGGGGAGCTGTTTTTT
TRBJ1-4 - TRBV7-9 - CASSSTDSNEKLFF TGTGCCAGCAGCTCGACGGATTCTAATGAAAAACTGTTTTTT
TRBJ1-5 - TRBV6-1 - CASSEQEGDSQPQHF TGTGCCAGCAGTGAACAAGAGGGGGATAGTCAGCCCCAGCATTTT
TRBJ1-5 - TRBV19 - CASSIGARAGQPQHF TGTGCCAGTAGTATAGGCGCACGGGCCGGGCAGCCCCAGCATTTT
TRBJ2-3 TRBD2 TRBV7-7 - CASSPGLATDTQYF TGTGCCAGCAGCCCCGGACTAGCTACAGATACGCAGTATTTT
TRBJ1-2 TRBD1 TRBV6-5 - CASSDRGPYGYTF TGTGCCAGCAGCGACAGGGGGCCCTATGGCTACACCTTC
TRBJ1-1 - TRBV6-4 once CASRLTTNTEAFF TGTGCCAGCAGACTTACAACGAACACTGAAGCTTTCTTT
TRBJ2-1 - TRBV9 - CASSVDSAYNEQFF TGTGCCAGCAGCGTAGACAGTGCTTACAATGAGCAGTTCTTC
TRBJ1-1 - TRBV4-1 - CASSQMVNTEAFF TGCGCCAGCAGCCAAATGGTGAACACTGAAGCTTTCTTT
TRBJ2-6 - TRBV19 - CASSYLRGDGANVLTF TGTGCCAGTAGTTACCTTCGAGGTGATGGGGCCAACGTCCTGACTTTC
TRBJ1-2 - TRBV2 - CASRIRFRTSNYGYTF TGTGCCAGCAGGATTCGGTTTAGGACCTCTAACTATGGCTACACCTTC
TRBJ1-1 TRBD1 TRBV5-1 - CASSRKQGAFGPNTEAFF TGCGCCAGCAGCAGGAAACAGGGGGCGTTTGGGCCTAACACTGAAGCTTTCTTT
TRBJ2-2 TRBD2 TRBV27 - CASGGSGRRAGELFF TGTGCCAGTGGGGGTAGCGGGAGGCGGGCCGGGGAGCTGTTTTTT
TRBJ2-3 TRBD1 TRBV27 - CASSWSGRGLTDTQYF TGTGCCAGCAGTTGGAGCGGCAGGGGGCTTACGGATACGCAGTATTTT
TRBJ1-1 TRBD1 TRBV18 - CASSPRDRGTEAFF TGTGCCAGCTCACCACGGGACAGGGGGACTGAAGCTTTCTTT
TRBJ1-2 TRBD1 TRBV5-1 - CASSLVPGGTGGYTF TGCGCCAGCAGCTTGGTTCCAGGGGGCACGGGCGGCTACACCTTC
TRBJ2-3 TRBD2 TRBV5-8 - CASSRSGRWDGDTQYF TGTGCCAGCAGCCGTAGCGGGAGATGGGATGGAGATACGCAGTATTTT
TRBJ2-1 - TRBV30 - CAWRGGRAYNEQFF TGTGCCTGGAGAGGGGGTAGGGCCTACAATGAGCAGTTCTTC
TRBJ1-2 - TRBV10-1 few CASGDQRGYGYTF TGCGCCAGCGGTGATCAGCGTGGCTATGGCTACACCTTC